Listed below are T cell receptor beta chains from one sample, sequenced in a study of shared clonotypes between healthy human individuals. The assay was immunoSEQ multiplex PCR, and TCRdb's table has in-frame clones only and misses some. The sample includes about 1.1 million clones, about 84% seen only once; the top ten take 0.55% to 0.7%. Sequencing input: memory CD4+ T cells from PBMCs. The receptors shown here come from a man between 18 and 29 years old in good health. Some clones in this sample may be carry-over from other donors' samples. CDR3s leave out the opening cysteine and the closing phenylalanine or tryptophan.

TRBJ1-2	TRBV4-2	ASSRAGQSYGYT
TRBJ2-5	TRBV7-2	ASSLTRTGGETQY
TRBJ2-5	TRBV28	ASSRGGRETQY
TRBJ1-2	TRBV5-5	ASSLAPVAGGGYT
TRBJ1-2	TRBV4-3	ASSQPLFGTGGYGYT
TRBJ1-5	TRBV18	ASSPTGGNQPQH
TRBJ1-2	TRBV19	ATSRGGTGGIYGYT
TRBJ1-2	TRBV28	ASSLQPNYGYT
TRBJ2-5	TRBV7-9	ASSNLREVGETQY
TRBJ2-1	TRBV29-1	SVAETGAKQF
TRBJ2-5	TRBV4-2	ASGIPDVPEETQY
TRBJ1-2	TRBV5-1	ASSYRGQFDGYT
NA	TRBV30	AWSVPRVSYEQY
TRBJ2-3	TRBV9	ASSVGFGEGTDTQY
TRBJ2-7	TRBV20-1	SASSAYEQY
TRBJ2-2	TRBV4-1	ASSLQTGTTGELF
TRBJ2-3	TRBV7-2	ASSPTRGPQGTQY
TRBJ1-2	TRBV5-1	ASSTDINYGYT
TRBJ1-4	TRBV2	ATDDGGVSSLANEKLF
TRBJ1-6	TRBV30	AWDRGNNSPLH
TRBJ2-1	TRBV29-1	SAKQGEISYNEQF
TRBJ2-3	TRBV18	ASSPSDTQY
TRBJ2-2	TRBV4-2	ASSQDVTSGYTGELF
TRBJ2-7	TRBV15	ATSSVIHSYEQY
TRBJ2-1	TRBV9	ASSGGMWTGVYNEQF
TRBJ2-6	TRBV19	ASSMLGSGANVLT
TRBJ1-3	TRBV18	ASSPQTGTDRNTIY
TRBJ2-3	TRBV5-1	ASSSMTSTDTQY
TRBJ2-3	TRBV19	ASSIRKTPLGRTDTQY
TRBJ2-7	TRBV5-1	ASSLAGTGSYEQY
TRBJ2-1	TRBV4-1	ASSQLPGSGAYNEQF
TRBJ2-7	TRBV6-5	ASSYGSGYEQY
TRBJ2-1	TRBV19	ASTPPGRSSYNEQF
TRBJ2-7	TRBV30	AWNNDNQRQY
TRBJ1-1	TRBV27	ASSTRGSNTEAF
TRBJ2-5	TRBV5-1	ASSLSGQGETQY
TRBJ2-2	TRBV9	ASNAFSRNTGELF
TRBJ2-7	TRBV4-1	ASSRGLAGGSVYEQY
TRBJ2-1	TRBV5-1	ASSFRLAGGVNEQF
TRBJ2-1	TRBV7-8	ASSPTTSGTYNEQF
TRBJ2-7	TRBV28	ASSYPLFPYEQY
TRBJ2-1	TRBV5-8	ASSFYGGQF
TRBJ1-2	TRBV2	ASSVMDGYGYT
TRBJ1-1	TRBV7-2	ASSLAGKTEAF
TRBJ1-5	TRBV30	AWSVGFGRQPQH
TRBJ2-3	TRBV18	ASSLGTSGTTDTQY
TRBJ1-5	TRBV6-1	ASSVDRDQPQH
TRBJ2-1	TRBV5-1	ASSLIGGRGNEQF
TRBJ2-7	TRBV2	ASSELYEQY
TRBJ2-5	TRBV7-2	ASSLESSGETQY
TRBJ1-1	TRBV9	ASSVVGGLNTEAF
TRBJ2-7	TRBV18	ASSPPGQSYEQY
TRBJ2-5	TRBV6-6	ASKIAASQETQY